This T cell receptor beta chain was found in a study of PD-L1 blockade in urothelial cancer. Libraries were prepared by immunoSEQ multiplex PCR; TCRdb keeps only in-frame clonotypes and omits some of them. Of about 80,000 clones detected, about 90% appear once; the ten largest clones hold over 5%. The CDR3 spans 13 residues. Germline values: CDR1 MNHNS, CDR2 SASEGT. Trimming cost V 6 bases and J 2 bases, with 11 bases left between them. In its sample, this clone was seen a few times. Sequencing was performed on PBMCs, taken around atezolizumab (anti-PD-L1) treatment. The J gene is TRBJ2-7, the V gene TRBV6-1; D may be TRBD2 (5 bases). The TCR sequence derives from a woman in her 70s with urothelial cancer. CDR3 loop: CASRYYGAYEQYF. The CDR3, as DNA: TGTGCCAGCAGATACTACGGGGCCTACGAGCAGTACTTC.